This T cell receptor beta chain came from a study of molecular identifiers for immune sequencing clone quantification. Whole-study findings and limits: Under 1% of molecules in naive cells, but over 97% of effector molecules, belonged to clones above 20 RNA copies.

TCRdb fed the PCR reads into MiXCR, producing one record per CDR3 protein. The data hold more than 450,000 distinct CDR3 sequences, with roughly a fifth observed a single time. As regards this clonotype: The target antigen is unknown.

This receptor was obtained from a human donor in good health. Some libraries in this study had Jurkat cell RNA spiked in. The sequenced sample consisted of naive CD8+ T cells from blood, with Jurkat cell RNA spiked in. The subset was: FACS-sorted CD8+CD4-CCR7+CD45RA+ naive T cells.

The CDR3 spells CASNSFMRGVDQPQHF. The CDR3 bases are TGTGCCAGCAACTCTTTCATGAGGGGCGTAGATCAGCCCCAGCATTTT. The V gene is TRBV6-2 or TRBV6-3, the J gene TRBJ1-5; D possibly corresponds to TRBD1 (5 bases). Looked up from germline, CDR1 is MNHEY and CDR2 is SVGEGT. Trimming took 7 bases from V and 5 from J, leaving 21 bases between them. The CDR3 is 16 residues long.